This T cell receptor beta chain was sequenced in a study of response to subunit inactivated influenza vaccine. The CDR3 runs 14 residues. Per germline, CDR1 SEHNR and CDR2 FQNEAQ (reference sequence). V was shortened by 1 base and J by 5 bases, with 11 bases between the two germline ends. This clonotype was seen a handful of times. TCRdb re-derived calls from the RT-PCR reads in MiXCR, one entry per CDR3 protein. The sample has about 580,000 distinct CDR3 sequences, 14% seen once. This sequence originates from a man aged 45-65 years who received an inactivated influenza vaccine. This chain joins TRBV7-9 and TRBJ2-5; D not resolved. This sample comprised PBMCs from blood, obtained 11 to 12 days after vaccination. The DNA for the CDR3 is TGTGCCAGCAGCTTAGATGTCCGCAGGGAGACCCAGTACTTC. Its translation: CASSLDVRRETQYF.